This is a list of T cell receptor beta chains from one sample in a study of early T cells in non-severe SARS-CoV-2 infection. MiXCR was run by TCRdb on the 5' RACE reads, yielding one entry per CDR3 protein. The sample contains tens of thousands of distinct CDR3 sequences, around 10% of which appear only once. The source material was whole blood. Every receptor here comes from an adult who was a healthcare worker with PCR-confirmed SARS-CoV-2 infection or an uninfected control (not recorded which). The CDR3 runs from the conserved cysteine through the conserved F or W. Fields, in order: D gene, clone size, V gene, J gene, CDR3 protein, CDR3 DNA. A D gene is named only where the DNA matches it firmly. A clone size is listed for some rows: how often the clone was seen (once, few, many), or a class if it is expanded.

TRBD2	few	TRBV2	TRBJ2-1	CASSSGGGRPYNEQFF	TGTGCCAGCAGTTCGGGAGGAGGGAGGCCCTACAATGAGCAGTTCTTC
TRBD1	-	TRBV12-3/TRBV12-4	TRBJ1-1	CASSPRQGNTEAFF	TGTGCCAGCAGTCCCCGACAGGGGAACACTGAAGCTTTCTTT
TRBD2	many	TRBV20-1	TRBJ2-3	CSASPGLAGVGWSTDTQYF	TGCAGTGCTTCCCCGGGACTAGCGGGAGTGGGGTGGAGCACAGATACGCAGTATTTT
-	many	TRBV3-1	TRBJ2-4	CASSQASSTRGAKNIQYF	TGTGCCAGCAGCCAAGCCTCTTCGACGCGGGGAGCCAAAAACATTCAGTACTTC
TRBD2	-	TRBV6-5	TRBJ2-6	CASSYSSGASSGANVLTF	TGTGCCAGCAGCTACTCCAGCGGGGCCTCCTCTGGGGCCAACGTCCTGACTTTC
-	few	TRBV6-5	TRBJ2-4	CASRLGAKNIQYF	TGTGCCAGCAGGTTGGGAGCCAAAAACATTCAGTACTTC
-	few	TRBV7-9	TRBJ2-1	CASSPPKARSSYNEQFF	TGTGCCAGCAGTCCCCCGAAAGCGCGGAGCTCCTACAATGAGCAGTTCTTC
TRBD2	-	TRBV7-6	TRBJ2-2	CASSLGTSGFTGELFF	TGTGCCAGCAGCTTAGGGACTAGCGGGTTCACCGGGGAGCTGTTTTTT
TRBD1	few	TRBV7-6	TRBJ2-2	CASSIAGTANTGELFF	TGTGCCAGCAGCATTGCAGGGACAGCGAACACCGGGGAGCTGTTTTTT
-	many	TRBV29-1	TRBJ2-3	CSGKEGADTQYF	TGCAGCGGCAAAGAAGGCGCAGATACGCAGTATTTT
TRBD1	few	TRBV7-9	TRBJ2-5	CASSLMAGGQETQYF	TGTGCCAGCAGCTTAATGGCAGGGGGACAAGAGACCCAGTACTTC
-	-	TRBV24-1	TRBJ2-2	CATSDFKRNTGELFF	TGTGCCACCAGTGATTTTAAGCGGAACACCGGGGAGCTGTTTTTT
-	many	TRBV29-1	TRBJ2-1	CSAGPRGTHNEQFF	TGCAGCGCCGGGCCTCGGGGAACCCACAATGAGCAGTTCTTC
-	many	TRBV7-9	TRBJ2-3	CASSHTGPSTDTQYF	TGTGCCAGCAGTCACACCGGACCTAGCACAGATACGCAGTATTTT
-	many	TRBV7-6	TRBJ2-1	CASQADSYNEQFF	TGTGCCAGCCAGGCGGACTCTTACAATGAGCAGTTCTTC
-	many	TRBV18	TRBJ1-2	CASSPEDFYGYTF	TGTGCCAGCTCACCGGAGGACTTCTATGGCTACACCTTC
-	many	TRBV12-3/TRBV12-4	TRBJ1-1	CASSSLGSPTEAFF	TGTGCCAGCAGTTCCCTCGGGAGCCCCACTGAAGCTTTCTTT
TRBD1	many	TRBV6-2/TRBV6-3	TRBJ2-7	CASSPSFLTGASSYEQYF	TGTGCCAGCAGTCCGAGTTTCTTAACAGGGGCGAGCTCCTACGAGCAGTACTTC